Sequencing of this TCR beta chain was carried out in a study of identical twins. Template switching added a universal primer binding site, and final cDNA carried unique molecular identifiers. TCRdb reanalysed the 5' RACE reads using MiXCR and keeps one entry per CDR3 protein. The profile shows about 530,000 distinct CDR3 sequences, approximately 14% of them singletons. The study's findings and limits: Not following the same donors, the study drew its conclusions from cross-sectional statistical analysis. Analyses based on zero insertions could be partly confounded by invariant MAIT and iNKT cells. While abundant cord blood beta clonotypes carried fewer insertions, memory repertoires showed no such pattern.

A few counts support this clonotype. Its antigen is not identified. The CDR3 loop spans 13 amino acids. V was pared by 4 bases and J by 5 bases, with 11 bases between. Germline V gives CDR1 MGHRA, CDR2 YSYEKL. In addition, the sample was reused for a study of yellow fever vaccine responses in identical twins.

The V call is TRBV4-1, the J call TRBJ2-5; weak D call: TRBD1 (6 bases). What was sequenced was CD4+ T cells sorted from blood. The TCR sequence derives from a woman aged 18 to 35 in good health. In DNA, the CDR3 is TGCGCCAGCAGCCTCACTACAGGGGAGACCCAGTACTTC. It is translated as CASSLTTGETQYF.